These 29 T cell receptor beta chains came from one sample sequenced in a study of lymphopenia after photon versus proton radiotherapy. TCRdb keeps only in-frame clones here, not all; method: immunoSEQ multiplex PCR. The sample contains roughly 42,000 clones, about 85% of which appear only once. The specimen was peripheral blood, collected from a patient treated with photon-based radiotherapy. The source is a man aged 40-50 years with gastric cancer.

This chain links TRBV5-1 with TRBJ1-1; D may be TRBD1 (5 bases). Deletions cut 3 bases from V and 1 base from J, with 10 bases between. This CDR3 comprises 14 residues. From germline, CDR1 is SGHRS and CDR2 YFSETQ. CDR3 protein: CASSYGGENTEAFF. DNA of the CDR3: TGCGCCAGCAGCTACGGGGGAGAGAACACTGAAGCTTTCTTT.

The chain couples TRBV6-5 to TRBJ2-5; 7 bases fit TRBD2. Trimming cost V 8 bases and J 5 bases; bases outside gene matches: 8. CDR1 and CDR2 from the germline V gene are MNHEY and SVGAGI. The CDR3 totals 13 residues. The CDR3 nucleotides are TGTGCCAGCGCGTGGGCGGGAGCGGAGACCCAGTACTTC. Its protein product is CASAWAGAETQYF.

This chain connects TRBV2 to TRBJ2-7; D is ambiguous. V was pared by 6 bases and J by 0 bases, with 18 bases between. The CDR3 spans 16 residues. Per germline, CDR1 SNHLY and CDR2 FYNNEI. The chain's CDR3 is CASSPSWTASSYEQYF. In DNA, the CDR3 is TGTGCCAGCAGCCCGAGTTGGACCGCTAGCTCCTACGAGCAGTACTTC.

The chain carries TRBV9 and TRBJ1-4; D possibly corresponds to TRBD1 (5 bases). Germline V gene lookup returns CDR1 SGDLS and CDR2 YYNGEE. V was pared by 0 bases and J by 8 bases, with 17 bases between. This CDR3 is built from 16 residues. The DNA of the CDR3 is TGTGCCAGCAGCGTAGGGGTCGGAGGGGTCGGGGAAAAACTGTTTTTT. It translates to CASSVGVGGVGEKLFF. Combining the CDR3 with reference TRBV9 and TRBJ1-4 gives the whole variable domain DSGVTQTPKHLITATGQRVTLRCSPRSGDLSVYWYQQSLDQGLQFLIQYYNGEERAKGNILERFSAQQFPDLHSELNLSSLELGDSALYFCASSVGVGGVGEKLFFGSGTQLSVL.

The chain combines TRBV2 with TRBJ2-7, with 7 bases identical to TRBD1. Losses at the gene ends were 4 bases for V and 7 bases for J; bases not matched to a gene: 7. The length of the CDR3 is 13 residues. CDR1 is SNHLY, CDR2 FYNNEI, per germline. The CDR3 region is CASSADRAEEQYF. DNA of the CDR3: TGTGCCAGCAGTGCAGACAGGGCGGAGGAGCAGTACTTC.

This rearrangement joins TRBV2 to TRBJ1-3; no definite D call. The CDR3 covers 15 residues. Germline lookup yields CDR1 SNHLY and CDR2 FYNNEI. Trimming removed 5 bases from V and 0 bases from J, with 11 bases in between. The CDR3 protein is CASSRPRSSGNTIYF. The CDR3 DNA sequence: TGTGCCAGCAGTCGCCCAAGGAGCTCTGGAAACACCATATATTTT.

The chain uses TRBV7-2 and TRBJ1-2, with 9 positions matching TRBD1. Germline CDR1 is SGHTA and CDR2 is FQGNSA. This CDR3 spans 14 amino acids. The junction had 8 bases not matched to a gene; V was cut back by 5 bases and J by 7 bases. CDR3 amino acids: CASSATGGASGYTF. CDR3 DNA sequence: TGTGCCAGCAGCGCTACAGGGGGCGCGTCTGGCTACACCTTC.

This clone was found once. The chain employs TRBV10-3 and TRBJ2-7; TRBD1 matches at 12 bases. The V segment lost 10 bases and the J segment 6 bases; nucleotides outside the gene matches: 16. There are 16 residues in the CDR3. CDR1 is ENHRY, CDR2 SYGVKD, per germline. The CDR3 is CATAGQGALRVSEQYF. DNA of the CDR3: TGTGCCACCGCGGGACAGGGGGCTCTTAGGGTGAGCGAGCAGTACTTC.

V usage is TRBV29-1 and J usage is TRBJ1-4; D ambiguous. The CDR3 contains 14 residues. The germline CDR1 and CDR2 sequences are SQVTM and ANQGSEA. Trimming took off 4 bases at V and 9 bases at J, with 18 bases between the two ends. Written as DNA, the CDR3 is TGCAGCGTTGCAACGGCAGCCACTTCCCAAAAACTGTTTTTT. Translation gives CSVATAATSQKLFF.

This clone was recorded once. The rearrangement uses TRBV27 and TRBJ2-7; 14 bases fit TRBD2. Per the germline V gene, CDR1 is MNHEY and CDR2 is SMNVEV (reference sequence). The CDR3 has 17 residues. With 5 bases clipped from V and 1 base from J, the junction kept 7 bases outside the gene matches. For the CDR3, the DNA is TGTGCCAGCAGTCCCCGGACTAGCGGGGGGCCTTCCTACGAGCAGTACTTC. It yields the protein CASSPRTSGGPSYEQYF.

The rearrangement joins TRBV27 to TRBJ2-2; D is possibly TRBD2 (5 bases). This CDR3 is built from 14 residues. Germline V gives CDR1 MNHEY, CDR2 SMNVEV (reference sequence). Trimming stripped 6 bases from V and 6 bases from J, with 14 bases between. The CDR3: CASRPQAGAGELFF. As DNA, the CDR3 is TGTGCCAGCAGGCCCCAGGCGGGTGCCGGGGAGCTGTTTTTT.

The V call is TRBV9, the J call TRBJ2-3, with 8 nucleotides matching TRBD1. Germline V CDR1 and CDR2: SGDLS, YYNGEE. The CDR3 sequence is 14 residues long. V lost 0 bases, J lost 5 bases, and 2 bases stayed unmatched. The CDR3 is CASSVATGGDTQYF. For the CDR3, the DNA is TGTGCCAGCAGCGTAGCTACAGGGGGAGATACGCAGTATTTT.

CDR3: CASSQGISSGEDTQYF. In nucleotides, the CDR3 is TGCGCCAGCAGCCAAGGTATCTCTAGCGGGGAGGATACGCAGTATTTT. V is TRBV4-1 and J is TRBJ2-3; TRBD2 matches 9 bases. The ends lost 1 base at V and 6 bases at J; junction bases unmatched: 8. The germline gives CDR1 MGHRA, CDR2 YSYEKL. The CDR3 has 16 amino acids.

The chain links TRBV5-1 to TRBJ2-5; D gene uncertain. This CDR3 is 14 amino acids long. The V gene lost 4 bases and the J gene lost 3 bases, with 13 bases spanning the gap. Per germline, CDR1 SGHRS and CDR2 YFSETQ. The CDR3 nucleotides are TGCGCCAGCAGCAGGTTGGGAACCGAAGAGACCCAGTACTTC. This sequence encodes CASSRLGTEETQYF.

This clone was counted a single time. V gene TRBV5-1 combines with J gene TRBJ2-5, with 9 nucleotides matching TRBD2. V dropped 0 bases and J dropped 0; count of bases not matched to a gene: 6. Germline CDR1 is SGHRS and CDR2 is YFSETQ. This CDR3 is built from 17 residues. CDR3 in amino acids: CASSLAGTSRNQETQYF. DNA for the CDR3: TGCGCCAGCAGCTTGGCGGGGACTAGCAGAAACCAAGAGACCCAGTACTTC.

The V and J genes are TRBV5-1 and TRBJ2-3; D is unclear. This CDR3 comprises 14 residues. CDR1 and CDR2 from the germline V gene are SGHRS and YFSETQ. The ends were cut back, 2 bases at V and 0 bases at J, with 7 bases in the middle. The chain's CDR3 is CASSFTSSTDTQYF. The DNA for the CDR3 is TGCGCCAGCAGCTTTACTTCCAGCACAGATACGCAGTATTTT. Full variable domain (rest looked up from reference TRBV5-1 and TRBJ2-3): KAGVTQTPRYLIKTRGQQVTLSCSPISGHRSVSWYQQTPGQGLQFLFEYFSETQRNKGNFPGRFSGRQFSNSRSEMNVSTLELGDSALYLCASSFTSSTDTQYFGPGTRLTVL.

This rearrangement joins TRBV6-5 to TRBJ2-5; weak D call: TRBD2 (5 bases). This CDR3 is 14 amino acids long. The V end lost 6 bases, the J end lost 5 bases, and 16 bases lay between the germline ends. Germline CDR1 MNHEY, CDR2 SVGAGI. Written as DNA, the CDR3 is TGTGCCAGCAGCCGGGATTTCAAGAGGGAGACCCAGTACTTC. It translates to CASSRDFKRETQYF.

The V gene is TRBV29-1, the J gene TRBJ1-1, with D possibly matching TRBD1 (5 bases). CDR1 and CDR2 from the germline V gene are SQVTM and ANQGSEA. The CDR3 has 10 amino acids. V dropped 6 bases and J dropped 5 bases, with 7 bases sitting between them. In DNA, the CDR3 is TGCAGCGTCGGGGGGACTGAAGCTTTCTTT. Protein product: CSVGGTEAFF.

This clone was seen a single time. The chain is built from TRBV11-2 and TRBJ2-7, with 9 positions matching TRBD1. This CDR3 has 14 residues. Trimming at V came to 1 base and at J to 7 bases, leaving 5 bases not matched to a gene. Germline V CDR1 and CDR2: SGHAT, FQNNGV. The CDR3 nucleotides read TGTGCCAGCAGCTTAGGGGACAGGGCTGGAGAGCAGTACTTC. Its translation: CASSLGDRAGEQYF. Full variable domain (rest looked up from reference TRBV11-2 and TRBJ2-7): EAGVAQSPRYKIIEKRQSVAFWCNPISGHATLYWYQQILGQGPKLLIQFQNNGVVDDSQLPKDRFSAERLKGVDSTLKIQPAKLEDSAVYLCASSLGDRAGEQYFGPGTRLTVT.

The V and J genes are TRBV4-3 and TRBJ2-2; tentatively, D is TRBD2 (6 bases). Trimming took 0 bases from V and 7 from J, leaving 12 bases between them. CDR3 length equals 15 residues. CDR1 and CDR2 from the germline V gene are LGHNA and YSLEER. Here the CDR3 DNA reads TGCGCCAGCAGCCAAGATCCGGCCGGGGGCGGGGAGCTGTTTTTT. This sequence encodes CASSQDPAGGGELFF.

The chain employs TRBV10-3 and TRBJ1-2; 9 bases map to TRBD1. The CDR3 loop spans 18 amino acids. J gave up 8 bases and V 0 bases, and 16 bases lay outside the gene matches. Looked up from germline, CDR1 is ENHRY and CDR2 is SYGVKD. CDR3 DNA sequence: TGTGCCATCAGTGAGTCGAGTCCAGCCGGGACAGGGATTCGCGGCTACACCTTC. It encodes CAISESSPAGTGIRGYTF.

The chain combines TRBV27 with TRBJ2-1, with D maybe TRBD2 (6 bases). Germline assignment: CDR1 MNHEY and CDR2 SMNVEV (reference sequence). Trimming pared 5 bases from V and 4 bases from J, leaving 15 bases between. The CDR3 covers 15 residues. The DNA for the CDR3 is TGTGCCAGCAGTCAGAGCGGGTACCATTACAATGAGCAGTTCTTC. As protein: CASSQSGYHYNEQFF.

The rearrangement links TRBV5-6 to TRBJ1-1; D gene unclear. CDR3 length: 13 amino acids. Germline-derived CDR1 and CDR2 are SGHDT and YYEEEE. The ends were cut back, 4 bases at V and 1 base at J, with 8 bases in the middle. CDR3 coding DNA: TGTGCCAGCAGCCCTTTCACGAACACTGAAGCTTTCTTT. Translating it yields CASSPFTNTEAFF.

V gene TRBV5-1 combines with J gene TRBJ1-2; 10 bases are a match to TRBD1. The junction had 4 bases not matched to a gene; V was cut back by 5 bases and J by 6 bases. This CDR3 is 13 amino acids long. CDR1 is SGHRS, CDR2 YFSETQ, per germline. CDR3 bases: TGCGCCAGCAGGTTGACAGGGGGCGATGGCTACACCTTC. Residues: CASRLTGGDGYTF.

This chain joins TRBV6-5 and TRBJ1-1; TRBD1 is a possible D gene (5 bases). V dropped 2 bases and J dropped 5 bases, with 12 bases sitting between them. Germline assignment: CDR1 MNHEY and CDR2 SVGAGI. The length of the CDR3 is 14 residues. This CDR3 reads CASSYGSWGTEAFF. Here the CDR3 DNA reads TGTGCCAGCAGTTACGGAAGTTGGGGGACTGAAGCTTTCTTT.

The chain joins TRBV4-2 to TRBJ1-5, with a tentative D call TRBD1 (5 bases). V was shortened by 0 bases and J by 2 bases, with 17 bases between the two germline ends. The CDR3 contains 18 residues. Germline V gene lookup returns CDR1 LGHNA and CDR2 YNFKEQ. The CDR3 nucleotides read TGTGCCAGCAGCCAAGATCTATCGGGGGGAGGAGGCAATCAGCCCCAGCATTTT. Translation: CASSQDLSGGGGNQPQHF.

The chain joins TRBV27 to TRBJ2-1, with D possibly matching TRBD1 (6 bases). Germline loops: CDR1 MNHEY, CDR2 SMNVEV (reference sequence). V gave up 8 bases and J gave up 5 bases, with 19 bases separating them. The CDR3 contains 15 residues. In DNA form, the CDR3 reads TGTGCCAGCGGCTGGGGGACAACCAACGACAATGAGCAGTTCTTC. It is translated as CASGWGTTNDNEQFF.

This chain uses TRBV30 with TRBJ2-4; D could derive from TRBD1 or TRBD2 (5 bases each). Trimming took 2 bases from V and 8 from J, leaving 13 bases between them. The CDR3 loop spans 13 amino acids. Germline V gene data show CDR1 as GTSNPN and CDR2 as SVGIG (reference sequence). In DNA, the CDR3 is TGTGCCTGGAGTCCGGGGCTCAAGGACATTCAGTACTTC. Its translation: CAWSPGLKDIQYF.

In its sample, this clone was seen a few times. The V call is TRBV30, the J call TRBJ1-2; D remains ambiguous. This CDR3 region has 11 residues. Germline V CDR1 and CDR2: GTSNPN, SVGIG (reference sequence). Trimming shortened V by 2 bases and J by 4 bases, and 5 bases separated the two germline ends. The CDR3 region has the DNA TGTGCCTGGAGTTTGTCCTATGGCTACACCTTC. This encodes CAWSLSYGYTF. The full variable domain, in which reference TRBV30 and TRBJ1-2 provide the parts outside the CDR3, is SQTIHQWPATLVQPVGSPLSLECTVEGTSNPNLYWYRQAAGRGLQLLFYSVGIGQISSEVPQNLSASRPQDRQFILSSKKLLLSDSGFYLCAWSLSYGYTFGSGTRLTVV.